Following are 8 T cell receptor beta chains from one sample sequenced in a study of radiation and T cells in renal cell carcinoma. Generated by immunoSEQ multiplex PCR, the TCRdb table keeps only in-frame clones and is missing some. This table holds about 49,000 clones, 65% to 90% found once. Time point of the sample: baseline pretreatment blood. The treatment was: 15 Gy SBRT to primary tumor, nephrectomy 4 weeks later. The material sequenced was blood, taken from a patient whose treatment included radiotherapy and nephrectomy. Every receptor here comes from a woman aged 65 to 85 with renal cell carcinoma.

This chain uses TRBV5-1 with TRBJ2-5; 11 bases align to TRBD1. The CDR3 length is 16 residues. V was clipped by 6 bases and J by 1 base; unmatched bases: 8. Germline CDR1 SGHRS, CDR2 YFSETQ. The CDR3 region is CASIRGTGGSQETQYF. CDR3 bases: TGCGCCAGCATTCGCGGGACAGGGGGTTCCCAAGAGACCCAGTACTTC.

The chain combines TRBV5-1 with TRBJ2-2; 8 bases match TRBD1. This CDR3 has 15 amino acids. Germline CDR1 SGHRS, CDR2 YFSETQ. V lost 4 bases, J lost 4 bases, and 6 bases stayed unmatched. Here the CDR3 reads CASSPDRVGTGELFF. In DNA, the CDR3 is TGCGCCAGCAGCCCGGACAGGGTGGGCACCGGGGAGCTGTTTTTT.

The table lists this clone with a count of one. CDR3 coding DNA: TGTGCCAGCAGCTCGGGGGAAAACTATGGCTACACCTTC. This encodes CASSSGENYGYTF. The rearrangement links TRBV5-4 to TRBJ1-2; possible D gene TRBD1, 5 bases. Trimming removed 3 bases from V and 2 bases from J, with 8 bases in between. CDR1 and CDR2 from the germline V gene are SGHNT and YYREEE (reference sequence). The CDR3 runs to 13 residues.

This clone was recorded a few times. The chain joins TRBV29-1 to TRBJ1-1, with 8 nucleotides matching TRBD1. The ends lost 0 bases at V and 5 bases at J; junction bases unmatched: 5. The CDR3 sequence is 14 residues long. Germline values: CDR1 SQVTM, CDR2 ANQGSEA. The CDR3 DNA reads TGCAGCGTTGAAGAAACAGGGGGAGGGACTGAAGCTTTCTTT. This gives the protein CSVEETGGGTEAFF.

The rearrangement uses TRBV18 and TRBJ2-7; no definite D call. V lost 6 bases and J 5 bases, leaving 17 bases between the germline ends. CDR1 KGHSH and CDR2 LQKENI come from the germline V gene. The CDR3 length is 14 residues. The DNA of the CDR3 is TGTGCCAGCTCTCCAACCTGGCCCGATGACGAGCAGTACTTC. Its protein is CASSPTWPDDEQYF.

The CDR3: CAWSGGSGKTVYNEQFF. DNA for the CDR3: TGTGCCTGGAGTGGCGGTAGCGGGAAAACAGTCTACAATGAGCAGTTCTTC. The rearrangement joins TRBV30 to TRBJ2-1; 8 nucleotides line up with TRBD2. This CDR3 is 17 amino acids long. J was trimmed by 3 bases and V by 1 base; bases with no gene match: 11. Per the germline V gene, CDR1 is GTSNPN and CDR2 is SVGIG (reference sequence). The full variable domain, its missing parts supplied by reference TRBV30 and TRBJ2-1, is SQTIHQWPATLVQPVGSPLSLECTVEGTSNPNLYWYRQAAGRGLQLLFYSVGIGQISSEVPQNLSASRPQDRQFILSSKKLLLSDSGFYLCAWSGGSGKTVYNEQFFGPGTRLTVL.

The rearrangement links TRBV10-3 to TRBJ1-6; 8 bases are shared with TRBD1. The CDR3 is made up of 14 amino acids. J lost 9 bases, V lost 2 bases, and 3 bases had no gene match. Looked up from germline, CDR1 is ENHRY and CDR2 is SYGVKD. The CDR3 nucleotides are TGTGCCATCAGTGAGATTCAGGGGGCTTCACCCCTCCACTTT. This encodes CAISEIQGASPLHF.

The CDR3 spells CASSPGTSSSTDTQYF. The CDR3 DNA sequence: TGTGCCAGCTCACCGGGGACTAGCTCTAGCACAGATACGCAGTATTTT. The genes are TRBV18 and TRBJ2-3; 9 bases fit TRBD2. The germline CDR1 and CDR2 sequences are KGHSH and LQKENI. With V trimmed by 3 bases and J by 0 bases, 4 bases remained unmatched. The CDR3 is 16 amino acids.